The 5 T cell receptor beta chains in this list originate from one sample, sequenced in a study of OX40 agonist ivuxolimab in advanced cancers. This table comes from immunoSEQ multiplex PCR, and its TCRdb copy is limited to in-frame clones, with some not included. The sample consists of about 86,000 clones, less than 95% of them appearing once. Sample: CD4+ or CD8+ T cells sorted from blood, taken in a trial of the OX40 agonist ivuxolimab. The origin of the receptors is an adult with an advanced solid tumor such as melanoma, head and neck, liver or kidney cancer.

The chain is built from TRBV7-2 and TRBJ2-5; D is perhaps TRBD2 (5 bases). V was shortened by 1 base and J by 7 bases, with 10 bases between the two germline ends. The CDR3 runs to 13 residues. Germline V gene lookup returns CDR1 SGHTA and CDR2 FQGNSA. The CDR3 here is CASSLGTPATQYF. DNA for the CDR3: TGTGCCAGCAGCTTAGGGACTCCGGCGACCCAGTACTTC.

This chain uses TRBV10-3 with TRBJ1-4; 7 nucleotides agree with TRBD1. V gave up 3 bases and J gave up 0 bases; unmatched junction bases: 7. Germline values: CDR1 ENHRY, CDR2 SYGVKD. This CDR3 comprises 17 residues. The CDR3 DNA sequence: TGTGCCATCAGTGAAGAACAGGGGACGGCAACTAATGAAAAACTGTTTTTT. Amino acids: CAISEEQGTATNEKLFF.

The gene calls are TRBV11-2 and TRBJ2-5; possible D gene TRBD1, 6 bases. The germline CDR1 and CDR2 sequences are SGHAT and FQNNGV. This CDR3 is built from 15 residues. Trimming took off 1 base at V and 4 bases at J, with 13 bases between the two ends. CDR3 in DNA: TGTGCCAGCAGCTTAGTTGGGGGCAGAGGAGAGACCCAGTACTTC. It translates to CASSLVGGRGETQYF.

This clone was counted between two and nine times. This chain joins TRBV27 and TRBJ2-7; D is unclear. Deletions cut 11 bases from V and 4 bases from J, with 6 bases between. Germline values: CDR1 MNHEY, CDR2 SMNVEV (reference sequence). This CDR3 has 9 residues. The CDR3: CAVGYEQYF. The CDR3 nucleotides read TGTGCCGTCGGGTACGAGCAGTACTTC.

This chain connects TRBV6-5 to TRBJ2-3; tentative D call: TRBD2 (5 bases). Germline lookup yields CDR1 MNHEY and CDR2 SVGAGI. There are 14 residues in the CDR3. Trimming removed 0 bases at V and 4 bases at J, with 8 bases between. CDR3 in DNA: TGTGCCAGCAGTTACTCCGGGGAAGCAGATACGCAGTATTTT. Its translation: CASSYSGEADTQYF.